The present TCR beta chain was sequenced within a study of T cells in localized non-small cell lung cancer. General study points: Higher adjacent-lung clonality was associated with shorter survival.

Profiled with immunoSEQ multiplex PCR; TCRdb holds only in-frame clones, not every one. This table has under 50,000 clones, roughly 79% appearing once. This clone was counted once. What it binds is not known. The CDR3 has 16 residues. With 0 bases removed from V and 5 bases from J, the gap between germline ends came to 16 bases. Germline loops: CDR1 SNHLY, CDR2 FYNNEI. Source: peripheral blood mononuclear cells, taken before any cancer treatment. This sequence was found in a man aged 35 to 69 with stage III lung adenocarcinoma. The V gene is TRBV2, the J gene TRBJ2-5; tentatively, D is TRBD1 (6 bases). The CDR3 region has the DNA TGTGCCAGCAGTGAAGCAGGACCTACAGGGCTGGAGACCCAGTACTTC. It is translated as CASSEAGPTGLETQYF.